The present T cell receptor (beta chain) was sequenced within a study of early T cells in non-severe SARS-CoV-2 infection. About the research overall: The sequenced material was bulk RNA from unsorted whole blood, and its chains were unpaired.

Attachment of unique molecular identifiers to individual cDNA molecules was performed. TCRdb reprocessed the 5' RACE reads with MiXCR, giving one entry per CDR3 protein. The data show tens of thousands of distinct CDR3 sequences, about 10% seen once. Study results and limitations: CD4 and private specificities were missed by VDJdb matching, which favored anti-spike CD8 responses.

Details on this clonotype: The antigen remains unidentified.

Germline V lookup: CDR1 SGHRS, CDR2 YFSETQ. V was pared by 0 bases and J by 6 bases, with 9 bases between. The CDR3 covers 13 residues. The sample in question was whole blood, obtained at baseline. The V call is TRBV5-1, the J call TRBJ1-2, with D tentatively TRBD1 (5 bases). This sequence was found in an adult who was a healthcare worker with PCR-confirmed SARS-CoV-2 infection or an uninfected control (not recorded which). This CDR3 reads CASSLEGANGYTF. The DNA of the CDR3 is TGCGCCAGCAGCTTGGAAGGGGCCAATGGCTACACCTTC.